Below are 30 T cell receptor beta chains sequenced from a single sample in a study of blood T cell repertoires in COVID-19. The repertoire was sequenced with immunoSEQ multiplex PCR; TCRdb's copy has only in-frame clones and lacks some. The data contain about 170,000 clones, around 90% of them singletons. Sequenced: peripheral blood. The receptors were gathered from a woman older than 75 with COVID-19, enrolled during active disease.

CDR3 amino acids: CATRVADNYGYTF. CDR3 DNA: TGTGCCACCAGGGTGGCAGATAACTATGGCTACACCTTC. The chain joins TRBV15 to TRBJ1-2; D remains unclear. The CDR3 spans 13 residues. V dropped 6 bases and J dropped 1 base, with 9 bases sitting between them. CDR1 and CDR2 from the germline V gene are LNHNV and YYDKDF (reference sequence). The full variable domain, in which reference TRBV15 and TRBJ1-2 provide the parts outside the CDR3, is DAMVIQNPRYQVTQFGKPVTLSCSQTLNHNVMYWYQQKSSQAPKLLFHYYDKDFNNEADTPDNFQSRRPNTSFCFLDIRSPGLGDTAMYLCATRVADNYGYTFGSGTRLTVV.

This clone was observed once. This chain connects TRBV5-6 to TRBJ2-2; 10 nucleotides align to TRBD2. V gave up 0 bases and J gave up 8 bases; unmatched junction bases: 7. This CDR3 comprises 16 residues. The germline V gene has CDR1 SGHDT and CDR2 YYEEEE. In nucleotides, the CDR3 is TGTGCCAGCAGCTTGGGGCTAGCGGGAGTATCGGGGGAGCTGTTTTTT. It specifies CASSLGLAGVSGELFF.

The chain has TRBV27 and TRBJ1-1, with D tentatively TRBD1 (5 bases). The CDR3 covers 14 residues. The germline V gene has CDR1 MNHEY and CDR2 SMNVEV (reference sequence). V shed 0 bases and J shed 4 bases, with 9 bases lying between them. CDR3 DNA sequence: TGTGCCAGCAGTTTATCGGCAGGGCCCACTGAAGCTTTCTTT. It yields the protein CASSLSAGPTEAFF.

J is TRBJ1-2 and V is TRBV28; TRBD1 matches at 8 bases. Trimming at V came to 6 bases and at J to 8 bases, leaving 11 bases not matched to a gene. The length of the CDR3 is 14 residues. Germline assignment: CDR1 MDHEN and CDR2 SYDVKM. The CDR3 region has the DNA TGTGCCAGCAGCTTGGGACAGGCTCATCAAGGCTACACCTTC. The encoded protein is CASSLGQAHQGYTF.

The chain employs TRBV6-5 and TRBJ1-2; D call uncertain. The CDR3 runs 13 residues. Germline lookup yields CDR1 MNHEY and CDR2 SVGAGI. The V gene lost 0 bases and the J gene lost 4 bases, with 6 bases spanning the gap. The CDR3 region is CASSYSASYGYTF. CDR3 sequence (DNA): TGTGCCAGCAGTTACTCAGCTTCCTATGGCTACACCTTC.

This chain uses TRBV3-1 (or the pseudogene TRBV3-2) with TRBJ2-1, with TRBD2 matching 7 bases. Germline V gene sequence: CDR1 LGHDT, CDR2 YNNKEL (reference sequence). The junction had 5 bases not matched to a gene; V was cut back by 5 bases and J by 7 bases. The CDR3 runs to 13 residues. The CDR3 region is CASSYSAGNEQFF. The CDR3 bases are TGTGCCAGCAGCTATTCAGCGGGAAATGAGCAGTTCTTC.

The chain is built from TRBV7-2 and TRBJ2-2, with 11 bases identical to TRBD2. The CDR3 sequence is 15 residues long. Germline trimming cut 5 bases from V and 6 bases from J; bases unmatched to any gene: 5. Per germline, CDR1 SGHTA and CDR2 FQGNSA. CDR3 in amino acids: CASSLTSGRSGELFF. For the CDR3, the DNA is TGTGCCAGCAGCCTTACTAGCGGGAGATCCGGGGAGCTGTTTTTT.

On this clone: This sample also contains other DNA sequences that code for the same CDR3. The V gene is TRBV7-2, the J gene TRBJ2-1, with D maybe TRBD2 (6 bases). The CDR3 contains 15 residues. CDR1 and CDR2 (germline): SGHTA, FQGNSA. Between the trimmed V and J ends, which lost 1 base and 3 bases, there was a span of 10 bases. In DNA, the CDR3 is TGTGCCAGCAGCTTAGGGCAGGGAGGCTACAATGAGCAGTTCTTC. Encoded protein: CASSLGQGGYNEQFF.

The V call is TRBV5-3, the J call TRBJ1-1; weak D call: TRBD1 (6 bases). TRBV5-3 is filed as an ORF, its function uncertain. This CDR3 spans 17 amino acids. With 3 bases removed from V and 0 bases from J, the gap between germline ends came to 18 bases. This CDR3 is CARSSPFNRELNTEAFF. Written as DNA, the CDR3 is TGTGCCAGAAGCTCCCCATTTAACAGGGAACTGAACACTGAAGCTTTCTTT.

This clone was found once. In DNA form, the CDR3 reads TGTGCCAGCAGCCAAGACATCACTGAAGCTTTCTTT. Its translation: CASSQDITEAFF. This chain joins TRBV4-2 and TRBJ1-1; D unresolved. V lost 0 bases and J 4 bases, leaving 3 bases between the germline ends. From germline, CDR1 is LGHNA and CDR2 YNFKEQ. The CDR3 spans 12 residues.

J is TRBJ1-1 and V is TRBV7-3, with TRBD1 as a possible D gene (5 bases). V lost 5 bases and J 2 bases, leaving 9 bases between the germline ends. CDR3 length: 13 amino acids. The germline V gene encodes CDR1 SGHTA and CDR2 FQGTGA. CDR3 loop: CASSPGQNTEAFF. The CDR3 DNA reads TGTGCCAGCAGCCCCGGACAAAACACTGAAGCTTTCTTT. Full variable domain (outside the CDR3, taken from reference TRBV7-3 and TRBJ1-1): GAGVSQTPSNKVTEKGKYVELRCDPISGHTALYWYRQSLGQGPEFLIYFQGTGAADDSGLPNDRFFAVRPEGSVSTLKIQRTERGDSAVYLCASSPGQNTEAFFGQGTRLTVV.

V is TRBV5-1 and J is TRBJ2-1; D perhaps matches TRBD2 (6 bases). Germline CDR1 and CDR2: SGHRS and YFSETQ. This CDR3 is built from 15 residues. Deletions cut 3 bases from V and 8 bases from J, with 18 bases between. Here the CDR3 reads CASSWRGSPGDEQFF. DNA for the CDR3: TGCGCCAGCAGCTGGAGGGGATCCCCGGGGGATGAGCAGTTCTTC.

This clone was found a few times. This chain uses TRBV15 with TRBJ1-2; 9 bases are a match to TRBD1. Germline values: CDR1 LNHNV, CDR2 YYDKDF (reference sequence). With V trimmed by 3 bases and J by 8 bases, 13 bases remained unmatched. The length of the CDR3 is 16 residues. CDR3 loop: CATSSHGSQGQGGYTF. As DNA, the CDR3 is TGTGCCACCAGCAGTCATGGCTCCCAGGGACAGGGAGGCTACACCTTC.

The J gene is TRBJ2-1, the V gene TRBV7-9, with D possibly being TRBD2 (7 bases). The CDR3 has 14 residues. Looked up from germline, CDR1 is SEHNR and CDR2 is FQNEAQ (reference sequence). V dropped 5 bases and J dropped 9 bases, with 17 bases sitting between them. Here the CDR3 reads CASSALGGPGEQFF. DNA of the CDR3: TGTGCCAGCAGCGCCCTGGGGGGGCCTGGTGAGCAGTTCTTC.

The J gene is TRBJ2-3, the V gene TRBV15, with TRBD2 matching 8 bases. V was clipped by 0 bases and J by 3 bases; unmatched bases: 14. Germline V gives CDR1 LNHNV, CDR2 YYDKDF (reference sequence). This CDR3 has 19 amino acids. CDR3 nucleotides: TGTGCCACCAGCAGAGATTTTAGCGCGGCGGGAGGAACGACAGATACGCAGTATTTT. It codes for CATSRDFSAAGGTTDTQYF.

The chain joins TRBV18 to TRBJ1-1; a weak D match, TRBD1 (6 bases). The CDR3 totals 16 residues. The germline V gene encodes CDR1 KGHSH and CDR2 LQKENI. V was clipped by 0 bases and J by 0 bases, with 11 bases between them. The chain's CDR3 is CASSPPDRGMNTEAFF. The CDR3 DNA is TGTGCCAGCTCACCACCCGATAGGGGGATGAACACTGAAGCTTTCTTT.

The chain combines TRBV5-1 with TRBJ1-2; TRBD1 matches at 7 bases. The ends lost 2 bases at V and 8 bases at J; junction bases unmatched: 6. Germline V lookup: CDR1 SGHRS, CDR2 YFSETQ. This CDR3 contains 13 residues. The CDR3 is CASSFDRVSGYTF. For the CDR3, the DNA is TGCGCCAGCAGCTTTGACAGGGTGAGCGGCTACACCTTC.

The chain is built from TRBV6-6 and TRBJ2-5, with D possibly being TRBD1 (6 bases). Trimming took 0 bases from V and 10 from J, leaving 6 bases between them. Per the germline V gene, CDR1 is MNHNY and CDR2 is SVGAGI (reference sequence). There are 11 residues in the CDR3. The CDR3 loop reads CASSYSGGQYF. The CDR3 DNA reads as TGTGCCAGCAGTTACTCAGGGGGCCAGTACTTC.

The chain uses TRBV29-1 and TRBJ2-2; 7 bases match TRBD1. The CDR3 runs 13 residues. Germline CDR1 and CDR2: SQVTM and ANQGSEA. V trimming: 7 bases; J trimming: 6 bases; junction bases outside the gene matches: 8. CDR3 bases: TGCAGCGCCACAGGGGTTCGGGCCGGGGAGCTGTTTTTT. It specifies CSATGVRAGELFF.

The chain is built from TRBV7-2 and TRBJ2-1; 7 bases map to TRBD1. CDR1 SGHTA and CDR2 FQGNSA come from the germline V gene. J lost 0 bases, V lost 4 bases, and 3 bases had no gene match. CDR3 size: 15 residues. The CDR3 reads CASSSTGSSYNEQFF. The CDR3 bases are TGTGCCAGCAGCTCGACAGGGAGCTCCTACAATGAGCAGTTCTTC.

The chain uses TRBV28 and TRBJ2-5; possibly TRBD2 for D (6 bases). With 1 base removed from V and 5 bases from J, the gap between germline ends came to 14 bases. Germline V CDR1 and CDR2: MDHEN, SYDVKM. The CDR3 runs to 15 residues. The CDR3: CASSLSAPEGETQYF. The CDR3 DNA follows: TGTGCCAGCAGTTTATCGGCCCCGGAGGGGGAGACCCAGTACTTC.

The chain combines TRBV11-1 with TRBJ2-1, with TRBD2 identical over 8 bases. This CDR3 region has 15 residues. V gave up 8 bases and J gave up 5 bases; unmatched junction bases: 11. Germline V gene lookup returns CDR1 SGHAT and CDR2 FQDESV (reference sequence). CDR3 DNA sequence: TGTGCCAGCGAGCCGATCGGACTAGCCAACAATGAGCAGTTCTTC. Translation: CASEPIGLANNEQFF.

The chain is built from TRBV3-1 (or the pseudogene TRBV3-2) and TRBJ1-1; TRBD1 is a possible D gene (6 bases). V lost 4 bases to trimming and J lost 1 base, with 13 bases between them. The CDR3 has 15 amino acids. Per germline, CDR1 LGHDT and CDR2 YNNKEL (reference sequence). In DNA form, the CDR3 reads TGTGCCAGCAGCCCTCAGGGGAGTTGGAACACTGAAGCTTTCTTT. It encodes CASSPQGSWNTEAFF.

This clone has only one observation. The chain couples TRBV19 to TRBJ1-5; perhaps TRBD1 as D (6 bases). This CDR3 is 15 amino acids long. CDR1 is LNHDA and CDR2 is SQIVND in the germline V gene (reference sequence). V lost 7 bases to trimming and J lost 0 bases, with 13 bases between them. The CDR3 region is CASNSGTNSNQPQHF. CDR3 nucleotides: TGTGCCAGTAATTCCGGGACAAATAGCAATCAGCCCCAGCATTTT.

The CDR3 here is CASSIDEGSPTKNIQYF. The DNA for the CDR3 is TGTGCCAGTAGTATAGACGAGGGATCTCCAACCAAAAACATTCAGTACTTC. This chain connects TRBV19 to TRBJ2-4; weak D call: TRBD2 (5 bases). Germline lookup yields CDR1 LNHDA and CDR2 SQIVND (reference sequence). This CDR3 has 17 residues. Trimming removed 0 bases at V and 2 bases at J, with 14 bases between.

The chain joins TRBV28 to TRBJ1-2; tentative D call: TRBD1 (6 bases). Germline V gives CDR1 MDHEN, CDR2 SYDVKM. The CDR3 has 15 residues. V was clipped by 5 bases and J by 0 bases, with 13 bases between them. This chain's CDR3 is CASSTDRTSNYGYTF. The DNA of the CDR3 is TGTGCCAGCAGTACGGACAGAACCTCTAACTATGGCTACACCTTC.

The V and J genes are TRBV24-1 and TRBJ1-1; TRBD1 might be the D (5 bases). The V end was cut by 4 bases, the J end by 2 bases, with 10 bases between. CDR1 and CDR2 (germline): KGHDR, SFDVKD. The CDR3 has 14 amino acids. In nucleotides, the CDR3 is TGTGCCACCAGTGACCCTGGACATAACACTGAAGCTTTCTTT. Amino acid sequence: CATSDPGHNTEAFF.

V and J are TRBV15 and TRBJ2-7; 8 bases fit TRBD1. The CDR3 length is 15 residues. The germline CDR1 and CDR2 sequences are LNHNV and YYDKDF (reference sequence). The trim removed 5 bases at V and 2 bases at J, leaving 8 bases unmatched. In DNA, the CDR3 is TGTGCCACCAGCGACCCGCAGGGGGCTACCTACGAGCAGTACTTC. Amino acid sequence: CATSDPQGATYEQYF.

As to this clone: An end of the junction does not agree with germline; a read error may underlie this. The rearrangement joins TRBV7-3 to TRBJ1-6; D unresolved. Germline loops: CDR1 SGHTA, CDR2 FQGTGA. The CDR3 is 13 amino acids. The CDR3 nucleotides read TGTGCCAGCAGCCTGGACTATTATTCACCCCTCCACTTT. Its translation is CASSLDYYSPLHF.

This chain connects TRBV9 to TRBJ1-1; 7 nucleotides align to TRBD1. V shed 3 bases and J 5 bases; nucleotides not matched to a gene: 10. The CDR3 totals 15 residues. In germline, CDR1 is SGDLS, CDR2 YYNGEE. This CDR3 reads CASSARGGDGTEAFF. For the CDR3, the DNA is TGTGCCAGCAGCGCGAGAGGGGGCGACGGAACTGAAGCTTTCTTT.